The sequence of this T cell receptor (beta chain) was determined in a study of blood T cells in healthy people across ages. Whole-study results and caveats: PBMC samples, being unsorted, prevented any conclusive comparison of naive and antigen-experienced cells.

The CDR3 covers 15 residues. V dropped 4 bases and J dropped 7 bases, with 17 bases sitting between them. Germline V CDR1 and CDR2: MNHEY, SVGAGI. The table lists this clonotype with many counts. Its antigen remains unknown. Researchers isolated at least 7 million PBMCs per sample. Extractions gave at least 5.5 micrograms of total RNA per sample. Sample-barcoded 5' priming and a J-beta primer mix drove a second PCR of about 6 to 12 cycles. Each cDNA molecule, via a template-switch adaptor with 12 random nucleotides, was tagged. TCRdb re-called the 5' RACE reads with MiXCR, one entry per CDR3 protein. Among hundreds of thousands of distinct CDR3 sequences listed, approximately 30% were seen once.

This sequence was found in an elderly woman in good health. The material sequenced was blood. The chain employs TRBV6-5 and TRBJ2-1, with a weak D call TRBD2 (6 bases). CDR3 nucleotides: TGTGCCAGCAGTTCACCGGGGACTCGGGCTAATGAGCAGTTCTTC. Protein sequence: CASSSPGTRANEQFF.